This T cell receptor beta chain is drawn from a study of cytomegalovirus exposure and HLA in healthy donors. About the study: Falling in the Caucasian-associated ancestry cluster were about four fifths of about 400 genotyped donors.

Healthy bone marrow donors supplied every sample. The CDR3 is 15 amino acids. Trimming cost V 2 bases and J 9 bases; bases outside gene matches: 10. CDR1 and CDR2 from the germline V gene are MDHEN and SYDVKM. PCR was performed using 60 Vbeta and 13 Jbeta primers. The protocol was immunoSEQ multiplex PCR, while the TCRdb copy is restricted to in-frame clones and leaves out a portion. The sample shows approximately 190,000 clones, approximately 82% of them seen only once. General study findings and limits: The presence/absence work took it that sequencing depth was about the same across donors.

About this clone itself: Its specificity is not known.

This TCR came from a man aged 35 to 55 in good health and CMV-seropositive. The material sequenced was PBMCs. The chain has TRBV28 and TRBJ2-5; 9 nucleotides agree with TRBD2. The CDR3 reads CASSLRTSAMGAQYF. The CDR3 DNA reads TGTGCCAGCAGTTTACGGACTAGCGCCATGGGGGCCCAGTACTTC.